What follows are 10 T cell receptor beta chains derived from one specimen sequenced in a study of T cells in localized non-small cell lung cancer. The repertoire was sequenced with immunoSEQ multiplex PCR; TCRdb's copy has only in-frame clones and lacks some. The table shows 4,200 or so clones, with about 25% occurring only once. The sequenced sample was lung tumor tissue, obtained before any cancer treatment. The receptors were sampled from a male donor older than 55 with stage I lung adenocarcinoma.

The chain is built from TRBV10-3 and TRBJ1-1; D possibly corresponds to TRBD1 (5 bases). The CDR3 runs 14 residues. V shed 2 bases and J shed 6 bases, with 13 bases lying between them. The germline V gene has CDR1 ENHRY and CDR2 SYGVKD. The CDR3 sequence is CAISEEGMIAEAFF. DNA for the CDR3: TGTGCCATCAGTGAGGAGGGGATGATTGCTGAAGCTTTCTTT.

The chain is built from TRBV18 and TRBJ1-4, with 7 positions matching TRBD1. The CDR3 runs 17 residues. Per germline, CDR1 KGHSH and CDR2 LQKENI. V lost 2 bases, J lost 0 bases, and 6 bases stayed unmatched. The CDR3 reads CASSPRLQGSTNEKLFF. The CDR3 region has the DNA TGTGCCAGCTCACCAAGGCTACAGGGGTCAACTAATGAAAAACTGTTTTTT.

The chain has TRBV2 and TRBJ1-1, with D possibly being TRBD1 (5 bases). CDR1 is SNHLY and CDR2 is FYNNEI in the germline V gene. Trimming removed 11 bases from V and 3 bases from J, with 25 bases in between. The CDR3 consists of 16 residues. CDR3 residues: CAGALDINNADTEAFF. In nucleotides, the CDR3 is TGTGCCGGGGCCCTGGACATAAATAATGCGGACACTGAAGCTTTCTTT.

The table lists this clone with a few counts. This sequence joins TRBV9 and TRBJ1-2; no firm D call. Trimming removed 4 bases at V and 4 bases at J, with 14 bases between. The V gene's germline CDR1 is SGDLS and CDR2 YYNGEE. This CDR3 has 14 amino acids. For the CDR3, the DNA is TGTGCCAGCAGCACTACCAGAGGTGGCTATGGCTACACCTTC. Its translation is CASSTTRGGYGYTF.

CDR3 region: CASTPQASNTEAFF. CDR3 DNA: TGTGCCAGTACCCCACAGGCCTCGAACACTGAAGCTTTCTTT. The chain carries TRBV19 and TRBJ1-1, with D possibly TRBD1 on 5 matching bases. Trimming removed 7 bases at V and 1 base at J, with 13 bases between. Germline CDR1 LNHDA, CDR2 SQIVND (reference sequence). CDR3 size: 14 residues.

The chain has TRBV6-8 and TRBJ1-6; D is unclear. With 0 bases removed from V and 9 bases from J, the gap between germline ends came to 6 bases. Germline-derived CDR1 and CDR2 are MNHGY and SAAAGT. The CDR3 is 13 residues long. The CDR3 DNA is TGTGCCAGCAGTTACTCGAGGGCTTCACCCCTCCACTTT. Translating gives CASSYSRASPLHF.

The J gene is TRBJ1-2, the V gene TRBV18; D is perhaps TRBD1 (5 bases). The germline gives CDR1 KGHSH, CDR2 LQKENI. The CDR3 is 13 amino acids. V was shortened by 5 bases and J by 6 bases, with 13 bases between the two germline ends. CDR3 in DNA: TGTGCCAGCTCAACGACACAGGAAGATGGCTACACCTTC. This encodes CASSTTQEDGYTF.

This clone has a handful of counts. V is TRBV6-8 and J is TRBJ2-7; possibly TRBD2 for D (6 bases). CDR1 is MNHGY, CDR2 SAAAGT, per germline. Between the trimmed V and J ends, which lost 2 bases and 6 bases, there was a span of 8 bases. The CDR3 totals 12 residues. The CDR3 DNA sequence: TGTGCCAGCAGTTACGAGGGAGGCGAGCAGTACTTC. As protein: CASSYEGGEQYF.

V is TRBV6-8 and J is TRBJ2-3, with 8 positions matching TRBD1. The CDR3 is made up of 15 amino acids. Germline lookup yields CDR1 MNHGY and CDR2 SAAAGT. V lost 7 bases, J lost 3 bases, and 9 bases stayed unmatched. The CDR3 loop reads CASTKRQGSTDTQYF. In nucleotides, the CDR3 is TGTGCCAGCACCAAAAGACAGGGGAGTACAGATACGCAGTATTTT.

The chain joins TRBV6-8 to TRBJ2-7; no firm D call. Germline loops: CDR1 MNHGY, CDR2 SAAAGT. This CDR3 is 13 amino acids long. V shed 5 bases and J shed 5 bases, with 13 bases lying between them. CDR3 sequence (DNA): TGTGCCAGCAGTGGAAACCAGCGCGACGAGCAGTACTTC. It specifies CASSGNQRDEQYF.